This note documents a single T cell receptor beta chain sequence. The sample comes from a study of blood T cell repertoires in COVID-19. Study at large: COVID-19 samples from acute and convalescent phases originated in the United States, Italy and Spain. In each case, the material was cDNA or gDNA derived from T cells, B-cell-depleted T cells, or PBMCs.

Original processing methods: Reference gene primer amplification gave nucleated cell count estimates. Method: immunoSEQ multiplex PCR; TCRdb's copy keeps in-frame clones and lacks some. Clone size and V and J calls were adopted from that table, with D and trimming inferred from the DNA. The sample shows around 220,000 clones, just over 85% of them seen only once. V lost 0 bases and J lost 4; bases outside the gene matches: 7. Germline V gene data show CDR1 as SGDLS and CDR2 as YYNGEE. The CDR3 is 15 residues long. The chain couples TRBV9 to TRBJ2-7; TRBD1 matches 7 bases. Sequencing was carried out using peripheral blood. This clonotype originated in a man aged 18 to 30 with active or convalescent COVID-19. CDR3 coding DNA: TGTGCCAGCAGCGTAGCTCCCGGGACAGCTTACGAGCAGTACTTC. Residues: CASSVAPGTAYEQYF.